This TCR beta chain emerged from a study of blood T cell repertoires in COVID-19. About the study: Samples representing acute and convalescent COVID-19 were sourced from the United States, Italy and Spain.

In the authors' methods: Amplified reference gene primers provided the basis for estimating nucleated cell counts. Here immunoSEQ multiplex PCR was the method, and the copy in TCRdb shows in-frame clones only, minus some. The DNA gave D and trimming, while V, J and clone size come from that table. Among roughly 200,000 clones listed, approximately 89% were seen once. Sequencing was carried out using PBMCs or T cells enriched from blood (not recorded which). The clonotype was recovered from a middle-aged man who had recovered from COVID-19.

The CDR3 DNA sequence: TGTGCCAGCAGACCGACAATCTCTGGAAACACCATATATTTT. Protein product: CASRPTISGNTIYF. The genes are TRBV6-5 and TRBJ1-3; D gene uncertain. CDR1 is MNHEY and CDR2 is SVGAGI in the germline V gene. The CDR3 has 14 amino acids. V gave up 6 bases and J gave up 0 bases, with 9 bases separating them.